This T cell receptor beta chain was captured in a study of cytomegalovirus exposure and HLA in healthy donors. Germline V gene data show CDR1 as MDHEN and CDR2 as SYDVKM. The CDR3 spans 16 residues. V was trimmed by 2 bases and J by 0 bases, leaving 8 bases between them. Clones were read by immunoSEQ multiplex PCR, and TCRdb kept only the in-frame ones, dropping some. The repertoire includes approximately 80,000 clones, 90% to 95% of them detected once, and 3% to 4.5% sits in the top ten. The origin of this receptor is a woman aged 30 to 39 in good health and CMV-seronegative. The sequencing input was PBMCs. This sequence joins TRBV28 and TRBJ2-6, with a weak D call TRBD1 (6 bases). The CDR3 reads CASSLTGSSGANVLTF. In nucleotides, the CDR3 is TGTGCCAGCAGTTTAACAGGGAGCTCTGGGGCCAACGTCCTGACTTTC.